This T cell receptor (beta chain) was recovered during a study of Ad26.COV2.S vaccination and SARS-CoV-2 variants. Measured with immunoSEQ multiplex PCR; TCRdb has only the in-frame clones, and not every one. The sample includes about 440,000 clones, around nine tenths seen only once; the top ten take around 13%. V was pared by 3 bases and J by 2 bases, with 8 bases between. CDR1 and CDR2 (germline): MDHEN, SYDVKM. This CDR3 comprises 14 residues. A word on this clone: As yet, its antigen is unknown.

Regarding treatment: around 19 received Ad26.COV2.S at low or high dose, single or two shots; several received placebo; per-sample allocation not given. On day 63 after the first injection, vaccine and placebo recipients gave samples. Donor was an adult aged 18-55 years in Boston. Study-level results: Substantial breadth was reportedly displayed by spike-specific CD8+ and CD4+ T cell responses after vaccination.

The clonotype comes from a person between 18 and 65 years old who received the Ad26.COV2.S COVID-19 vaccine or a placebo. V usage is TRBV28 and J usage is TRBJ1-3, with a weak D call TRBD1 (6 bases). The material was peripheral blood, obtained in a trial of Ad26.COV2.S vaccine versus placebo. Here the CDR3 DNA reads TGTGCCAGCAGTTTCAGGGGTACTGGAAACACCATATATTTT. Amino acids: CASSFRGTGNTIYF. Drawing the rest from reference TRBV28 and TRBJ1-3, the complete variable domain is DVKVTQSSRYLVKRTGEKVFLECVQDMDHENMFWYRQDPGLGLRLIYFSYDVKMKEKGDIPEGYSVSREKKERFSLILESASTNQTSMYLCASSFRGTGNTIYFGEGSWLTVV.